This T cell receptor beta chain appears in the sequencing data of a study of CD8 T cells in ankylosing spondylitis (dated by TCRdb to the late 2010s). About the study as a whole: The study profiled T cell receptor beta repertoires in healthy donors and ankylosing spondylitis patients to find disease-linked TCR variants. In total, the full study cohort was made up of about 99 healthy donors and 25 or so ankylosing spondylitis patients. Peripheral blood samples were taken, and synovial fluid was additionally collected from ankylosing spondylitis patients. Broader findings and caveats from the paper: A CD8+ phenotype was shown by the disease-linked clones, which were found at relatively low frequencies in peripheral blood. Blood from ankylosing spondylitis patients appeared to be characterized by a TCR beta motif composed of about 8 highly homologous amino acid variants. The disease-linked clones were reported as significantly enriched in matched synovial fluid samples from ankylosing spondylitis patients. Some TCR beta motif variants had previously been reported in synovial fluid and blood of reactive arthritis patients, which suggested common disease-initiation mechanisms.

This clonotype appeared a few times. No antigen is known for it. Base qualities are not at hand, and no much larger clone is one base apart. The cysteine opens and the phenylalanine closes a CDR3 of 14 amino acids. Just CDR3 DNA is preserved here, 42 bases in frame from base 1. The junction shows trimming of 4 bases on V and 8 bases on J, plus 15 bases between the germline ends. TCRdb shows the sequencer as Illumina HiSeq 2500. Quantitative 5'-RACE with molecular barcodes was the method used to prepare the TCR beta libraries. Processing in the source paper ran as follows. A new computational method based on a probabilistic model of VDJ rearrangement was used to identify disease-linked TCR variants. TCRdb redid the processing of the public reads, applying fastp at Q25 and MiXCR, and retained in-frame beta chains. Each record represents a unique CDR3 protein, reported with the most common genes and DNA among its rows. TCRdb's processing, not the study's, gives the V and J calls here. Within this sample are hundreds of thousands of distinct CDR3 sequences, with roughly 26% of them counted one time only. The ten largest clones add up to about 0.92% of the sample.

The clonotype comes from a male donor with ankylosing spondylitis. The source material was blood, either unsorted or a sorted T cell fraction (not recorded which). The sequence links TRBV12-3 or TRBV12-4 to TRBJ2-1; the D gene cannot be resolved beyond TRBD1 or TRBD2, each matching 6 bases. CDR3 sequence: CASSWGAGPYEQFF. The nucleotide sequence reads TGTGCCAGCAGTTGGGGGGCAGGGCCGTATGAGCAGTTCTTC.